This TCR beta chain came from a study of identical twins. The study, taken as a whole, reports: Cord blood beta clonotypes present at high abundance carried fewer insertions; no such pattern appeared in memory repertoires.

Donors uniformly comprised healthy Caucasians. Concerning this clonotype itself: Its antigen remains unidentified.

Germline assignment: CDR1 SGHDN and CDR2 FVKESK. The CDR3 is 15 amino acids. V lost 1 base and J 2 bases, leaving 12 bases between the germline ends. TCRdb reprocessed the 5' RACE reads via MiXCR and lists one record per CDR3 protein. The data hold 210,000 or so distinct CDR3 sequences, with approximately 16% observed a single time. The same specimen was also included in a second study, on T cells expressing NK-cell markers. In that study: In sorted CD3+CD56+NKG2C+, CD3+CD56+NKG2C- and CD3+CD56-NKG2C+ T cells, TCR beta repertoires were obtained. CD8+ T cells in more than five donors included dominant NKG2C+ clonotypes at 1.0-7.0%.

This TCR was sampled from a woman younger than 35 in good health. This sequence joins TRBV14 and TRBJ2-7; D perhaps matches TRBD2 (5 bases). The sequenced material came from CD8+ T cells sorted from blood. CDR3 DNA sequence: TGTGCCAGCAGCCAAGCTCCCACGGAGGCCTACGAGCAGTACTTC. Amino acids: CASSQAPTEAYEQYF.